This T cell receptor beta chain came from a study of shared clonotypes between healthy human individuals. Across the whole study: CD4 naive cells filled three plates per donor, CD4 memory three, CD8 naive two and CD8 memory one.

Sequencing used immunoSEQ multiplex PCR; TCRdb keeps in-frame clones, though not all of them. The table records about 1 million clones, under 80% of them present only once. Splitting of CD4+ cells produced CD45RA+ naive and CD45RA-negative memory subsets. Trimming stripped 4 bases from V and 3 bases from J, with 12 bases between. Looked up from germline, CDR1 is MNHEY and CDR2 is SVGAGI. This CDR3 has 14 residues. This TCR was sampled from a young man in good health. The chain recombines TRBV6-5 with TRBJ1-1; D is ambiguous. Sequencing used memory CD4+ T cells sorted from blood. Subset in this sample: CD45RA-negative fraction. CDR3 nucleotide sequence: TGTGCCAGCAGTTCGAGGGTTCTCGACACTGAAGCTTTCTTT. Residues: CASSSRVLDTEAFF.